This T cell receptor beta chain was sequenced in a study of molecular identifiers for immune sequencing clone quantification (dated by TCRdb to the late 2010s). For the wider study: For a replicate experiment, RNA from 20,000 or 100,000 naive CD8 T cells was divided into five aliquots, of which four were sequenced. This methods study used CD8 T cells to benchmark TCR RNA copy counting and molecular-identifier clustering-based TCR repertoire sequencing (MIDCIRS). Beyond this particular receptor, the publication reports: In CMV-specific effector cells, clones with more than 20 RNA copies contained over 98% of molecules, whereas in naive cells such clones contained under 1% of molecules. Highly expanded clone sizes could be underestimated because identical TCR molecules may share a barcode. Approximately 3.1 recovered TCR RNA copies per cell were obtained by modeling, versus around 9.8 by digital PCR, implying a capture efficiency of 30% to 35%. Spiked-in Jurkat TCR RNA equivalent to a single cell was reported to be detectable even among approximately 900,000 naive CD8 T cells. The naive libraries included spiked-in Jurkat TCR RNA (roughly 11 copies' worth), and this RNA is not part of the donor repertoire. When barcode sub-clustering was not used, chimeric consensus sequences inflated TCR diversity, with chimeras reaching as high as 47%.

There are many counts of this clonotype. What this receptor recognizes is not known. Qualities for individual bases were not recorded, and no much larger clone is one base off. Reading from cysteine to phenylalanine, the CDR3 counts 13 amino acids. The read is trimmed to its CDR3 DNA, 39 bases read in frame from base 1. V gives up 2 bases and J gives up 1 base, and the segment between their germline ends measures 5 bases. The germline V gene encodes CDR1 MNHEY and CDR2 SVGEGT. Libraries were built with PCR. For sequencing, an Illumina HiSeq 4000 was employed. Bulk TCR libraries were prepared as previously described, using TCR primers listed in Table S5. Purification of total RNA was performed with the Qiagen AllPrep DNA/RNA kit. Reads from multiple sequencing runs of the same library were pooled before analysis. For the original study's pipeline: Reads were retained only if an exact TCR constant sequence was present, and the retained reads were trimmed to 150 nt and grouped according to their 12-nt molecular barcodes. Reads within each barcode group were sub-clustered using a 15% Levenshtein threshold, and quality-weighted consensus sequences were constructed for each RNA molecule. Non-functional sequences were removed, as were lower-count sequences one edit away from another. Based on a fit of two negative binomial distributions, barcode sub-clusters having less than 20% of the maximum read count were discarded. TCRdb trimmed public reads at Q25 via fastp, called clones via MiXCR and kept in-frame beta chains. Rows are combined by CDR3 protein, so each entry shows the most common genes and DNA. Clone size and V and J calls follow TCRdb, not the original study. For this sample the table gives more than 250,000 distinct CDR3 sequences, of which over 20% were detected only once. The ten biggest clones cover 0.75% to 0.85% of the sample.

Libraries of naive CD8 T cells were built from about 20,000 to 1,000,000 sorted cells, with 10%, 30% or 50% of the purified RNA used. Naive CD8 T cells, defined as CD8+CD4-CCR7+CD45RA+, were FACS-sorted into RLT Plus buffer on a BD FACSAria II. To test detection sensitivity, Jurkat RNA equivalent to over 8 TCR copies was spiked into samples of about 18,000-1,000,000 naive CD8 T cells. Enrichment of CD8 T cells was performed with RosetteSep CD8+ T Cell Enrichment Cocktail and Ficoll-Paque, after which ACK red cell lysis was carried out. The TCR comes from a human donor in good health. Some libraries in this study had Jurkat cell RNA spiked in. This sequence uses TRBV6-2 or TRBV6-3 and TRBJ1-1; confidence is insufficient to name the D gene. Sequencing input: naive CD8+ T cells from blood, with Jurkat cell RNA spiked in. The cell subset or site label here, explained by the study, means: FACS-sorted CD8+CD4-CCR7+CD45RA+ naive T cells. The sequence in DNA is TGTGCCAGCAGTTACGTCTCGAACACTGAAGCTTTCTTT. Its protein is CASSYVSNTEAFF.